These T cell receptor beta chains were read from a single sample in a study of blood T cell repertoires in COVID-19. Measured with immunoSEQ multiplex PCR; TCRdb has only the in-frame clones, and not every one. The sample comprises a few hundred thousand clones, about 89% of which are singletons, and around 10% rests with the top ten. The sequencing input was peripheral blood. These receptors were obtained from a man in his forties who had recovered from COVID-19. CDR3s include the opening cysteine and the closing phenylalanine or tryptophan. Fields, in order: V gene, J gene, D gene, CDR3 protein, CDR3 DNA. D genes are given only for firm matches.

TRBV11-3	TRBJ2-7	.	CASSLDPSYEQYF	TGTGCCAGCAGCTTAGATCCCAGCTACGAGCAGTACTTC
TRBV15	TRBJ1-2	TRBD1	CATSRDSRGQASGYTF	TGTGCCACCAGCAGAGATTCCAGAGGACAGGCGAGCGGCTACACCTTC
TRBV4-3	TRBJ2-1	.	CASSQAGYEYNEQFF	TGCGCCAGCAGCCAGGCAGGGTACGAATACAATGAGCAGTTCTTC
TRBV3-1/TRBV3-2	TRBJ2-5	TRBD1	CASSQDKWDRGRETQYF	TGTGCCAGCAGCCAAGATAAATGGGACAGGGGCCGAGAGACCCAGTACTTC
TRBV19	TRBJ2-3	TRBD1	CASEQGNTDTQYF	TGTGCCAGTGAACAGGGGAACACAGATACGCAGTATTTT
TRBV7-8	TRBJ2-7	TRBD1	CASSWGQNYEQYF	TGTGCCAGCAGCTGGGGACAGAACTACGAGCAGTACTTC
TRBV30	TRBJ2-7	TRBD1	CAWGPGQGRRNEQYF	TGTGCCTGGGGCCCGGGACAGGGTCGTCGGAACGAGCAGTACTTC
TRBV12-3/TRBV12-4	TRBJ2-1	.	CASSLAGLFERFF	TGTGCCAGCAGTTTAGCGGGGCTCTTCGAACGGTTCTTC
TRBV27	TRBJ2-7	.	CASSSPGGDEQYF	TGTGCCAGCAGTTCCCCCGGCGGTGACGAGCAGTACTTC
TRBV6-2/TRBV6-3	TRBJ2-1	TRBD2	CASSSRLAGGNEQFF	TGTGCCAGCAGTTCCCGGCTAGCGGGGGGCAATGAGCAGTTCTTC
TRBV19	TRBJ2-3	TRBD1	CASSRSGQGLDTQYF	TGTGCCAGTAGTAGGTCGGGACAGGGGTTAGATACGCAGTATTTT
TRBV6-6	TRBJ2-7	TRBD1	CASSRQSGQGPYEQYF	TGTGCCAGCAGTCGACAGAGCGGACAGGGCCCCTACGAGCAGTACTTC
TRBV28	TRBJ1-1	.	CASSFSLTAEAFF	TGTGCCAGCAGTTTTTCTCTAACGGCTGAAGCTTTCTTT
TRBV27	TRBJ2-5	.	CATSGDQEAQYF	TGTGCCACCTCGGGGGATCAAGAGGCCCAGTACTTC
TRBV13	TRBJ1-2	.	CASSLSGDYGYTF	TGTGCCAGCTCTCTGTCGGGAGACTATGGCTACACCTTC
TRBV7-9	TRBJ2-3	TRBD2	CASRSPEFQSGGTDTQYF	TGTGCCAGCAGATCTCCTGAATTCCAGAGCGGGGGAACAGATACGCAGTATTTT
TRBV6-2/TRBV6-3	TRBJ2-5	.	CASSNTGWQTQYF	TGTGCCAGCAGTAACACGGGTTGGCAGACCCAGTACTTC
TRBV5-1	TRBJ2-7	TRBD2	CASSFDLAGSYEQYF	TGCGCCAGCAGCTTTGACCTAGCGGGATCCTACGAGCAGTACTTC
TRBV7-2	TRBJ1-1	.	CASTLPGNTEAFF	TGTGCCAGCACCCTCCCGGGGAACACTGAAGCTTTCTTT
TRBV19	TRBJ1-4	.	CASRVKGRSEKLFF	TGTGCCAGTAGAGTGAAGGGGCGGAGTGAAAAACTGTTTTTT
TRBV11-2	TRBJ2-7	TRBD2	CASSLIGQRGASYEQYF	TGTGCCAGCAGCTTAATAGGGCAGCGGGGGGCCTCCTACGAGCAGTACTTC